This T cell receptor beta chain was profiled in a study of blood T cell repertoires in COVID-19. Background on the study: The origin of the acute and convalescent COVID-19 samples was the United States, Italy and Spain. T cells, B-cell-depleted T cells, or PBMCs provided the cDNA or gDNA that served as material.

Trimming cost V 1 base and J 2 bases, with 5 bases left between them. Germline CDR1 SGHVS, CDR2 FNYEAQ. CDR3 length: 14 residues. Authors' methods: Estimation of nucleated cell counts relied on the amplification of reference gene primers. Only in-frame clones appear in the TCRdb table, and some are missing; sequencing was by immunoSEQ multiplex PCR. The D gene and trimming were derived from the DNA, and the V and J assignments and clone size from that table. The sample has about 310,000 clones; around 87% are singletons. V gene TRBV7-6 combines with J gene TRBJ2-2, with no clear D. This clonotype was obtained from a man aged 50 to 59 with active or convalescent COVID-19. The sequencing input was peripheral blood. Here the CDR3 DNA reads TGTGCCAGCAGCTTAGTCGTTAACACCGGGGAGCTGTTTTTT. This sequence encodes CASSLVVNTGELFF.